This T cell receptor beta chain was identified in a study of CD8+ T cells in alopecia areata. Patients with alopecia areata provided lesional scalp punch biopsies as well as peripheral blood. Per germline, CDR1 SGHRS and CDR2 YFSETQ. V gave up 3 bases and J gave up 6 bases, with 17 bases separating them. The CDR3 extends over 15 amino acids. As the sequencing template, cDNA was produced by extracting RNA and reverse transcribing it. TCRdb's copy holds only in-frame clones and misses some; the assay was immunoSEQ multiplex PCR. The table has 130,000 or so clones, less than 50% seen once. Sample: NKG2D-low CD8+ T cells sorted from blood. This TCR derives from a human donor with alopecia areata. The chain uses TRBV5-1 and TRBJ2-3, with D possibly called TRBD1 or TRBD2 (6 bases each). The CDR3 DNA reads as TGCGCCAGCAGCTGGGGGGCGGGCAGGTTGGATACGCAGTATTTT. Translating gives CASSWGAGRLDTQYF.